The T cell receptor beta chain under discussion was sequenced for a study of technical replicates of blood from four donors. Libraries were prepared by immunoSEQ multiplex PCR; TCRdb keeps only in-frame clonotypes and omits some of them. This sample has approximately 77,000 clones; around 94% occur once, and the top ten carry approximately 0.4%. This clone has just one count. CDR1 and CDR2 (germline): MGHRA, YSYEKL. The trim removed 5 bases at V and 7 bases at J, leaving 9 bases unmatched. The CDR3 covers 15 residues. This chain links TRBV4-1 with TRBJ2-7; 12 bases align to TRBD1. This receptor was identified in a human donor in good health. Sequences were obtained from T cells isolated from PBMCs. The CDR3 here is CASSYPGQGAREQYF. Here the CDR3 DNA reads TGCGCCAGCAGCTACCCGGGACAGGGGGCTCGGGAGCAGTACTTC.